The present entry profiles one T cell receptor (beta chain) with its context. The data originate from a study of shared clonotypes between healthy human individuals. CD8 cells regarded as naive lacked CD45RO, were positively chosen for CCR7, and omitted terminally differentiated effector memory CD45RA+ cells. Profiling relied on immunoSEQ multiplex PCR, and the TCRdb table lists in-frame clones only, not all of them. Here the sample spans about 2,200,000 clones, about 93% being singletons. Input material: naive CD8+ T cells from PBMCs. The clonotype was recovered from a man younger than 35 in good health. Some clones in this sample may be carry-over from other donors' samples.

CDR3 nucleotides: TGTGCCACCAGCAGAGATCGGCCCCCCAGCACAGATACGCAGTATTTT. This gives the protein CATSRDRPPSTDTQYF. The V call is TRBV15, the J call TRBJ2-3; D is undetermined. Germline values: CDR1 LNHNV, CDR2 YYDKDF (reference sequence). V was shortened by 0 bases and J by 0 bases, with 10 bases between the two germline ends. This CDR3 region has 16 residues.